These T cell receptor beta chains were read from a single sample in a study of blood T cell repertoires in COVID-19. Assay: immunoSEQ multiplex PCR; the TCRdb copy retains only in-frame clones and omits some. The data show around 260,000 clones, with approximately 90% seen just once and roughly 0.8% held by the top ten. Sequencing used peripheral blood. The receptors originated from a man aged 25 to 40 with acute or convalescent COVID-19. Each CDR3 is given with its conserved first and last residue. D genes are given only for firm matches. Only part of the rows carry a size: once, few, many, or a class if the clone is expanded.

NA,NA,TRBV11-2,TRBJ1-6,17,TGTGCCAGCAGCTTAATGCCCTACCGACAGTCCCGGTCACCCCTCCACTTT,CASSLMPYRQSRSPLHF
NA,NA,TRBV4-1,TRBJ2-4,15,TGCGCCAGCAGCCCAGAACAGGGACGGGAAAACATTCAGTACTTC,CASSPEQGRENIQYF
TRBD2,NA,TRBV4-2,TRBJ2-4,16,TGTGCCAGCAGCCAAGAACTTCGCGGGGGGGAAAACATTCAGTACTTC,CASSQELRGGENIQYF
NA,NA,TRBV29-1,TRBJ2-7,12,TGCAGCGTTGGCCAGGTTGCCTACGAGCAGTACTTC,CSVGQVAYEQYF
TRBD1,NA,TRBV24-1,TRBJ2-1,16,TGTGCCACCGGCGGATCGGGACAGGGGAGGGTAGGTGAGCAGTTCTTC,CATGGSGQGRVGEQFF
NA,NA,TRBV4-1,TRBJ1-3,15,TGCGCCAGCAGCCAAGAGAGGGCGTCTGGAAACACCATATATTTT,CASSQERASGNTIYF
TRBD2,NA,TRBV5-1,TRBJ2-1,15,TGCGCCAGCAGCCGGGGACTAGCGGAATACAATGAGCAGTTCTTC,CASSRGLAEYNEQFF
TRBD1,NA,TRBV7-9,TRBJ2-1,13,TGTGCCAGCAGCGTTAATACAGGGGGCGCAAAGTTCTTC,CASSVNTGGAKFF
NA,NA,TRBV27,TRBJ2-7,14,TGTGCCAGCAGTTTCCTTGACAGCTCCTACGAGCAGTACTTC,CASSFLDSSYEQYF
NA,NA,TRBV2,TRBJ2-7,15,TGTGCCAGCAGTGAAGCGCGGGGCGGCTCCTACGAGCAGTACTTC,CASSEARGGSYEQYF
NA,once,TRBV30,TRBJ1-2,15,TGTGCCTGGAGTGTACTTTTTTCGGGATCATATGGCTACACCTTC,CAWSVLFSGSYGYTF